This TCR beta chain was found in a study of OX40 agonist ivuxolimab in advanced cancers. About the investigation overall: Ivuxolimab was a fully human IgG2 agonistic monoclonal antibody targeting the costimulatory receptor OX40 (CD134). Intravenous ivuxolimab was administered to patients every 2 weeks at six dose levels: 0.01, 0.1, 0.3, 1.5, 3 and 10 mg/kg. A male proportion of roughly 80% and a mean age of around 60 years, ranging from about 20 to 80, were recorded for the dose-escalation cohort. Among the roughly 50 dose-escalation patients, 19 had hepatocellular carcinoma, 15 or so melanoma, 9 renal cell carcinoma and 9 head and neck cancer. The paper reports the monotherapy dose-escalation portion (N of about 50 patients) of the phase I ivuxolimab trial. The purpose of peripheral TCRbeta sequencing was to test whether ivuxolimab changed TCR sequence diversity and led to clonal T-cell expansion. Partial responses occurred in three dose-escalation patients, of whom one had hepatocellular carcinoma and two had cutaneous melanoma. Prior anti-PD-1, anti-PD-L1 or anti-CTLA-4 therapy was permitted, and checkpoint inhibitors had been received by 30% to 40% of dose-escalation patients.

To sequence the TCRbeta CDR3 region, genomic DNA was isolated from the sorted cells. The immunoSEQ Assay was used to sequence the TCRbeta CDR3 regions. TCRdb re-hosts the immuneACCESS table, in-frame sequences only. Its copies lack some clones; in the studies checked, an unresolved V gene accounts for under half of them, and the cause for the rest is not known. Within this sample are 50,000 or so clones, with 65% to 85% of them counted one time only. The top ten clones comprise around 11% of the sample. Patients with a history of autoimmune disease or receiving systemic immunosuppression were excluded from the trial. Peripheral blood for TCR sequencing was collected from all dose cohorts at baseline, on cycle 4 day 1, and on cycle 7 day 1. The samples were drawn from a first-in-human, open-label, multicenter phase I dose-escalation trial of ivuxolimab. Adults with locally advanced or metastatic melanoma, renal cell carcinoma, hepatocellular carcinoma or head and neck squamous cell carcinoma were enrolled in the trial. CD4+ and CD8+ T cells were sorted separately from peripheral blood before TCR sequencing.

The V and J ends are trimmed by 5 bases and 8 bases, leaving 18 bases between them. CDR1 LNHDA and CDR2 SQIVND were looked up in the germline V gene (reference sequence). The CDR3 starts with the cysteine, ends with the phenylalanine, and has 14 residues. The CDR3 DNA has 42 bases and is translated from base 1. The study at large found these results: Partial responders in the 0.1-3.0 mg/kg groups had among the lowest normalized peripheral clonal expansion, especially among CD8+ T cells. At doses of 0.1 to 3.0 mg/kg, clonal expansion of both CD4+ and CD8+ T cells in blood was seen between baseline and week 6. Low levels of normalized T-cell clonal expansion were also seen in some patients who did not respond. After ivuxolimab, expanded clones were on average more numerous among CD8+ T cells than among CD4+ T cells. The antigen specificity of the clonally expanded peripheral T cells was not determined.

On this clone: Its recognized antigen is unknown. It has no much larger one-base neighbor in the sample; base qualities were not kept.

This material consisted of CD4+ or CD8+ T cells sorted from blood, taken in a trial of the OX40 agonist ivuxolimab. This TCR came from an adult with an advanced solid tumor such as melanoma, head and neck, liver or kidney cancer. The sequence links TRBV19 to TRBJ1-1; no D gene call is confident. In nucleotides, the sequence is TGTGCCAGTAGTGTTACGGAAATCGATAGGGAAGCTTTCTTT. Translation gives CASSVTEIDREAFF. Extended through the reference TRBV19 and TRBJ1-1 proteins, this CDR3 yields the full variable domain: DGGITQSPKYLFRKEGQNVTLSCEQNLNHDAMYWYRQDPGQGLRLIYYSQIVNDFQKGDIAEGYSVSREKKESFPLTVTSAQKNPTAFYLCASSVTEIDREAFFGQGTRLTVV.